These 18 T cell receptor beta chains were all obtained from the same sample, sequenced in a study of blood T cells in healthy people across ages. Primers used in a second PCR of roughly 6 to 11 cycles were a sample-barcoded 5' primer and a J-beta primer mix. TCRdb called the 5' RACE reads again in MiXCR, with one record for every CDR3 protein. The sample lists roughly 1 million distinct CDR3 sequences, about 23% seen once, with approximately 0.7% in the top ten. The same data also contributed to another study, on T cells of mothers and their children.

Sequenced material: blood. These receptors were collected from a girl aged 2 to 9 in good health.

Here the CDR3 DNA reads TGTGCCAGCAGCCAAGTACAGTTTAATTCACCCCTCCACTTT. This sequence encodes CASSQVQFNSPLHF. The J gene is TRBJ1-6, the V gene TRBV14; D gene uncertain. Trimming took off 1 base at V and 6 bases at J, with 7 bases between the two ends. Germline CDR1 and CDR2: SGHDN and FVKESK. The CDR3 totals 14 residues. Together with reference TRBV14 and TRBJ1-6, the CDR3 gives the full variable domain: EAGVTQFPSHSVIEKGQTVTLRCDPISGHDNLYWYRRVMGKEIKFLLHFVKESKQDESGMPNNRFLAERTGGTYSTLKVQPAELEDSGVYFCASSQVQFNSPLHFGNGTRLTVT.

This chain connects TRBV6-6 to TRBJ1-1, with a possible D match to TRBD1 (5 bases). The CDR3 contains 15 residues. CDR1 and CDR2 (germline): MNHNY, SVGAGI (reference sequence). The V and J ends lost 5 bases and 5 bases respectively, with 18 bases between them. The CDR3, as DNA: TGTGCCAGCAGTGCTACGTCCGGGGGTGGGACTGAAGCTTTCTTT. Translated: CASSATSGGGTEAFF.

The chain couples TRBV28 to TRBJ1-1; D is unclear. Germline V gene data show CDR1 as MDHEN and CDR2 as SYDVKM. The length of the CDR3 is 14 residues. V was cut by 2 bases and J by 5 bases, with 12 bases left in between. CDR3 protein: CASSLVGYGTEAFF. The CDR3 DNA reads as TGTGCCAGCAGTTTAGTTGGGTATGGGACTGAAGCTTTCTTT.

This chain connects TRBV6-5 to TRBJ2-6; unclear D gene. Trimming cost V 0 bases and J 2 bases, with 8 bases left between them. This CDR3 spans 16 amino acids. CDR1 is MNHEY and CDR2 is SVGAGI in the germline V gene. The CDR3 is CASSYSQLTGANVLTF. CDR3 nucleotides: TGTGCCAGCAGTTACTCTCAACTAACTGGGGCCAACGTCCTGACTTTC.

This clonotype has more than one count but fewer than ten. The J gene is TRBJ2-6, the V gene TRBV27; D is uncertain. The V end lost 5 bases, the J end lost 0 bases, and 8 bases lay between the germline ends. The CDR3 has 15 residues. Per the germline V gene, CDR1 is MNHEY and CDR2 is SMNVEV (reference sequence). This CDR3 is CASSPPSSGANVLTF. The CDR3 nucleotides are TGTGCCAGCAGTCCTCCTAGCTCTGGGGCCAACGTCCTGACTTTC.

The gene calls are TRBV9 and TRBJ2-1; 8 bases match TRBD2. This CDR3 is 15 amino acids long. Trimming removed 3 bases from V and 5 bases from J; junction bases left unmatched: 7. The germline V gene has CDR1 SGDLS and CDR2 YYNGEE. CDR3 sequence: CASSERGRMDNEQFF. The CDR3 nucleotides are TGTGCCAGCAGCGAACGCGGGAGGATGGACAATGAGCAGTTCTTC.

Many counts were recorded for this clonotype. The chain links TRBV4-2 to TRBJ2-1; 8 positions agree with TRBD2. The CDR3 is made up of 16 amino acids. After removal of 2 bases from V and 8 bases from J, the junction contained 11 bases not matched to a gene. Germline V CDR1 and CDR2: LGHNA, YNFKEQ. The CDR3 protein is CASSQSREGIFDEQFF. The CDR3 coding sequence is TGTGCCAGCAGCCAAAGTCGGGAGGGAATTTTTGATGAGCAGTTCTTC.

The CDR3 sequence: CASSSGDPDEQYF. DNA for the CDR3: TGTGCCAGCAGTTCCGGGGATCCGGACGAGCAGTACTTC. This chain links TRBV6-6 with TRBJ2-7, with D maybe TRBD2 (5 bases). Between the trimmed V and J ends, which lost 4 bases and 5 bases, there was a span of 12 bases. Per the germline V gene, CDR1 is MNHNY and CDR2 is SVGAGI (reference sequence). This CDR3 is built from 13 residues.

The J gene is TRBJ2-1, the V gene TRBV28; D perhaps matches TRBD2 (6 bases). The end of the DNA fits TRBJ2-5 better, so the J call may be wrong. The CDR3 extends over 15 amino acids. Germline CDR1 MDHEN, CDR2 SYDVKM. CDR3 bases: TGTGCCAGCAGCCCCCTAGCGCCTACTAGGGAGACCCAGTACTTC. Encoded protein: CASSPLAPTRETQYF.

In its sample, this clonotype was seen many times. The chain uses TRBV29-1 and TRBJ2-3; D tentatively reads TRBD1 or TRBD2 (5 bases each). The V end lost 4 bases, the J end lost 3 bases, and 11 bases lay between the germline ends. Germline lookup yields CDR1 SQVTM and CDR2 ANQGSEA. The CDR3 has 13 amino acids. The DNA for the CDR3 is TGCAGCGTTGGGGGACGGGTTACAGATACGCAGTATTTT. Protein product: CSVGGRVTDTQYF.

This clonotype turned up a few times. The V gene is TRBV6-1, the J gene TRBJ1-5; a weak D match, TRBD1 (6 bases). The CDR3 contains 17 residues. Germline values: CDR1 MNHNS, CDR2 SASEGT. V gave up 6 bases and J gave up 3 bases, with 21 bases separating them. CDR3 in amino acids: CASSPTGTGRINQPQHF. Written as DNA, the CDR3 is TGTGCCAGCAGCCCCACAGGGACTGGTCGTATCAATCAGCCCCAGCATTTT.

The chain recombines TRBV9 with TRBJ1-2; 7 nucleotides agree with TRBD1. Germline V CDR1 and CDR2: SGDLS, YYNGEE. The V gene end was trimmed by 7 bases and the J gene end by 0 bases; junction bases not matched to a gene: 15. The CDR3 runs 17 residues. In DNA, the CDR3 is TGTGCCAGCGCCCGACAGGGTTTTGAGGGAGCTAACTATGGCTACACCTTC. It encodes CASARQGFEGANYGYTF.

A few counts support this clonotype. The chain carries TRBV5-1 and TRBJ2-5; 11 bases agree with TRBD1. The end of the DNA fits TRBJ2-7 better, so the J call may be wrong. The V gene's germline CDR1 is SGHRS and CDR2 YFSETQ. The CDR3 runs to 14 residues. CDR3 loop: CASRTGTGGYEQYF. CDR3 DNA sequence: TGCGCCAGCAGGACCGGGACAGGGGGGTACGAGCAGTACTTC.

This clonotype appeared a few times. The V and J genes are TRBV7-3 and TRBJ2-5; TRBD2 matches 7 bases. Germline V CDR1 and CDR2: SGHTA, FQGTGA. CDR3 length: 17 residues. After removal of 5 bases from V and 0 bases from J, the junction contained 12 bases not matched to a gene. The CDR3: CASSPGLAGDYQETQYF. The CDR3 nucleotides are TGTGCCAGCAGCCCCGGGTTGGCGGGAGACTACCAAGAGACCCAGTACTTC.

The sample holds a few counts of this clonotype. This rearrangement joins TRBV29-1 to TRBJ1-4, with 7 bases aligning to TRBD1. The CDR3 covers 13 residues. J gave up 7 bases and V 6 bases, and 8 bases lay outside the gene matches. Looked up from germline, CDR1 is SQVTM and CDR2 is ANQGSEA. The CDR3 is CSVDSGQVEKLFF. The CDR3, as DNA: TGCAGCGTGGATTCCGGACAGGTTGAAAAACTGTTTTTT.

This clonotype was observed a few times. The chain recombines TRBV3-1 with TRBJ1-4; 8 positions agree with TRBD1. V dropped 0 bases and J dropped 8; count of bases not matched to a gene: 11. This CDR3 spans 17 amino acids. Germline assignment: CDR1 LGHDT and CDR2 YNNKEL (reference sequence). The CDR3 nucleotides are TGTGCCAGCAGCCAAGATCATCTAACAGGGGGAAGAGAAAAACTGTTTTTT. Protein product: CASSQDHLTGGREKLFF.

The genes are TRBV29-1 and TRBJ2-7, with 9 bases lining up with TRBD1. Trimming took 5 bases from V and 7 from J; bases not matched to a gene: 12. Germline V gene lookup returns CDR1 SQVTM and CDR2 ANQGSEA. The CDR3 length is 14 residues. Here the CDR3 reads CSVLLKNRGHEQYF. Written as DNA, the CDR3 is TGCAGCGTTCTACTGAAGAACAGGGGGCATGAGCAGTACTTC.

The chain recombines TRBV29-1 with TRBJ2-1, with D perhaps matching TRBD1 or TRBD2 (5 bases each). CDR1 is SQVTM, CDR2 ANQGSEA, per germline. V gave up 3 bases and J gave up 8 bases, with 17 bases separating them. The CDR3 has 14 residues. CDR3 loop: CSVERRAGTYEQFF. The CDR3 DNA follows: TGCAGCGTTGAGCGTAGGGCAGGGACCTATGAGCAGTTCTTC.